What follows are 29 T cell receptor beta chains derived from one specimen sequenced in a study of CD8 T cells in ankylosing spondylitis. TCRdb re-called the 5' RACE reads through MiXCR, storing one row per CDR3 protein. The data contain a few hundred thousand distinct CDR3 sequences, 15% to 20% of them singletons. Sequenced sample: blood, either unsorted or a sorted T cell fraction (not recorded which). Source of these receptors: a male donor with ankylosing spondylitis or in good health (not recorded which).

This clonotype was found a few times. The genes are TRBV7-9 and TRBJ1-5; 8 bases map to TRBD1. V was pared by 4 bases and J by 1 base, with 3 bases of the junction left unmatched. CDR3 length: 15 amino acids. Germline V gives CDR1 SEHNR, CDR2 FQNEAQ (reference sequence). Here the CDR3 reads CASSSDRVSNQPQHF. The DNA for the CDR3 is TGTGCCAGCAGCTCGGACAGGGTGAGCAATCAGCCCCAGCATTTT.

The chain uses TRBV28 and TRBJ2-7, with TRBD2 identical over 7 bases. CDR3 length: 13 residues. The trim removed 6 bases at V and 6 bases at J, leaving 8 bases unmatched. Germline-derived CDR1 and CDR2 are MDHEN and SYDVKM. For the CDR3, the DNA is TGTGCCAGCAGATTGGGACTAAGGAGCGAGCAGTACGTC. Translation gives CASRLGLRSEQYV.

Ten or more counts support this clonotype. The V and J genes are TRBV20-1 and TRBJ2-1, with TRBD1 matching 11 bases. The CDR3 contains 11 residues. J was trimmed by 13 bases and V by 5 bases; bases with no gene match: 4. Germline V lookup: CDR1 DFQATT, CDR2 SNEGSKA (reference sequence). Written as DNA, the CDR3 is TGCAGTGCTGGGACAGGGGGAGACCAGTTCTTC. Translated: CSAGTGGDQFF.

This chain uses TRBV12-3 or TRBV12-4 with TRBJ1-1; 7 nucleotides match TRBD1. V shed 5 bases and J 4 bases; nucleotides not matched to a gene: 10. This CDR3 is 15 amino acids long. In DNA form, the CDR3 reads TGTGCCAGCAGTGCAACACAGGGGTGGGGCACTGAAGCTTTCTTT. Its protein product is CASSATQGWGTEAFF.

The gene calls are TRBV12-5 and TRBJ1-1; possibly TRBD1 for D (6 bases). The V end lost 5 bases, the J end lost 0 bases, and 10 bases lay between the germline ends. The germline gives CDR1 LGHNT, CDR2 FRNRAP. The CDR3 is 14 residues long. CDR3 nucleotide sequence: TGTGCTAGTGGTGCGGACAGCCTGAACACTGAAGCTTTCTTT. Its translation: CASGADSLNTEAFF.

This clonotype was counted ten times or more. The rearrangement uses TRBV29-1 and TRBJ2-5; D is possibly TRBD2 (5 bases). V was trimmed by 3 bases and J by 5 bases, leaving 10 bases between them. The CDR3 has 12 residues. The germline CDR1 and CDR2 sequences are SQVTM and ANQGSEA. Here the CDR3 reads CSVEGVGETQYF. For the CDR3, the DNA is TGCAGCGTTGAGGGAGTAGGGGAGACCCAGTACTTC.

This clonotype was counted a few times. This rearrangement joins TRBV10-2 to TRBJ1-1; no clear D gene. Germline loops: CDR1 WSHSY, CDR2 SAAADI. Trimming left V 3 bases short and J 4 bases short, with 12 bases between. This CDR3 has 14 residues. CDR3: CASSDSGVGTEAFF. The DNA for the CDR3 is TGCGCCAGCAGTGATTCCGGGGTAGGCACTGAAGCTTTCTTT.

Only a few counts were recorded for this clonotype. The genes are TRBV11-2 and TRBJ2-7; maybe TRBD1 (5 bases). Germline V gene sequence: CDR1 SGHAT, CDR2 FQNNGV. This CDR3 spans 14 amino acids. With 2 bases removed from V and 1 base from J, the gap between germline ends came to 9 bases. The chain's CDR3 is CASSLSRQSYEQYV. DNA of the CDR3: TGTGCCAGCAGCTTATCGCGACAGTCCTACGAGCAGTACGTC.

This clonotype showed up just a few times. V usage is TRBV12-3 or TRBV12-4 and J usage is TRBJ1-2; 9 bases are shared with TRBD1. The V and J ends lost 4 bases and 7 bases, in that order; junction bases with no gene match: 7. This CDR3 has 14 residues. The chain's CDR3 is CASSSGQGIGGYTF. DNA for the CDR3: TGTGCCAGCAGTTCGGGACAGGGAATAGGTGGCTACACCTTC.

This clonotype has a handful of counts. The rearrangement joins TRBV5-1 to TRBJ2-1; D perhaps matches TRBD1 (6 bases). Germline CDR1 reads SGHRS; CDR2 reads YFSETQ. There are 12 residues in the CDR3. Trimming took 4 bases from V and 10 from J, leaving 12 bases between them. DNA for the CDR3: TGCGCCAGCAGCCCGGATGGGGGCGAGCAGTTCTTC. Amino acids: CASSPDGGEQFF.

The chain carries TRBV5-1 and TRBJ2-1, with TRBD2 as a possible D gene (6 bases). Germline CDR1 is SGHRS and CDR2 is YFSETQ. This CDR3 has 15 residues. Trimming shortened V by 0 bases and J by 6 bases, and 13 bases separated the two germline ends. The CDR3 DNA reads as TGCGCCAGCAGCTTGGACCCGGGACTGATCAATGAGCAGTTCTTC. Encoded protein: CASSLDPGLINEQFF.

This clonotype has only a few counts. The chain uses TRBV28 and TRBJ2-7; 8 bases agree with TRBD2. From germline, CDR1 is MDHEN and CDR2 SYDVKM. The CDR3 runs to 16 residues. Trimming cost V 2 bases and J 3 bases; bases outside gene matches: 9. The DNA of the CDR3 is TGTGCCAGCAGTTTAGGGGCGGGGGGACCACGCTACGAGCAGTACGTC. Its translation is CASSLGAGGPRYEQYV.

This clonotype was detected ten times or more. This chain connects TRBV12-3 or TRBV12-4 to TRBJ2-1, with TRBD2 matching 14 bases. CDR3 length equals 20 residues. V was pared by 1 base and J by 0 bases, with 8 bases of the junction left unmatched. CDR3 coding DNA: TGTGCCAGCAGTTTAGATCGGACTAGCGGGAGGCCCAGCTCCTACAATGAGCAGTTCTTC. Translating it yields CASSLDRTSGRPSSYNEQFF.

A remark on this clonotype: This may stem from a read error, because a much larger clone lies one nucleotide away. The chain recombines TRBV7-7 with TRBJ2-5, with unresolved D. Germline V gene lookup returns CDR1 SSHAT and CDR2 FNYEAQ (reference sequence). The CDR3 loop spans 10 amino acids. CDR3: CSPGQGTQYF. In nucleotides, the CDR3 is TGTTCTCCGGGCCAAGGGACCCAGTACTTC. The whole variable domain, remainder taken from reference TRBV7-7 and TRBJ2-5, is GAGVSQSPRYKVTKRGQDVTLRCDPISSHATLYWYQQALGQGPEFLTYFNYEAQPDKSGLPSDRFSAERPEGSISTLTIQRTEQRDSAMYRCSPGQGTQYFGPGTRLLVL.

V is TRBV11-2 and J is TRBJ2-2; 10 bases match TRBD1. J lost 6 bases, V lost 2 bases, and 3 bases had no gene match. Looked up from germline, CDR1 is SGHAT and CDR2 is FQNNGV. The CDR3 runs 15 residues. CDR3 in amino acids: CASSLLGTGAGELFF. For the CDR3, the DNA is TGTGCCAGCAGCTTACTCGGGACAGGGGCCGGGGAGCTGTTTTTT. Drawing the rest from reference TRBV11-2 and TRBJ2-2, the complete variable domain is EAGVAQSPRYKIIEKRQSVAFWCNPISGHATLYWYQQILGQGPKLLIQFQNNGVVDDSQLPKDRFSAERLKGVDSTLKIQPAKLEDSAVYLCASSLLGTGAGELFFGEGSRLTVL.

The chain has TRBV4-1 and TRBJ2-2; 13 bases fit TRBD2. The germline V gene encodes CDR1 MGHRA and CDR2 YSYEKL. Trimming took 4 bases from V and 2 from J; bases not matched to a gene: 16. The CDR3 length is 21 residues. The CDR3 spells CASSLEQPGLAGNPNTGELFF. The CDR3 nucleotides are TGCGCCAGCAGCCTAGAACAGCCGGGACTAGCGGGGAACCCAAACACCGGGGAGCTGTTTTTT.

This clonotype has more than one count but fewer than ten. V gene TRBV30 combines with J gene TRBJ1-2, with D unclear. The germline gives CDR1 GTSNPN, CDR2 SVGIG (reference sequence). The V and J ends lost 1 base and 3 bases respectively, with 9 bases between them. This CDR3 contains 13 residues. The CDR3 loop reads CAWSAGEYYGYTF. The CDR3 DNA reads as TGTGCCTGGAGTGCTGGCGAATACTATGGCTACACCTTC. Full variable domain (rest looked up from reference TRBV30 and TRBJ1-2): SQTIHQWPATLVQPVGSPLSLECTVEGTSNPNLYWYRQAAGRGLQLLFYSVGIGQISSEVPQNLSASRPQDRQFILSSKKLLLSDSGFYLCAWSAGEYYGYTFGSGTRLTVV.

This clonotype has just a few counts. This rearrangement joins TRBV12-3 or TRBV12-4 to TRBJ2-1, with 8 bases fitting TRBD2. V lost 6 bases to trimming and J lost 10 bases; unmatched junction nucleotides: 8. This CDR3 is built from 13 residues. CDR3 nucleotide sequence: TGTGCCAGCAGGGAAGCGGGAGATGAAGAGCAGTTCTTC. Translation: CASREAGDEEQFF.

Many counts were recorded for this clonotype. This chain connects TRBV3-1 to TRBJ2-7, with D possibly being TRBD2 (5 bases). V was cut by 1 base and J by 5 bases, with 12 bases left in between. Per the germline V gene, CDR1 is LGHDT and CDR2 is YNNKEL (reference sequence). This CDR3 spans 14 amino acids. The CDR3 nucleotides are TGTGCCAGCAGCCAAGGCGGGCTAATGGACGAGCAGTACGTC. This translates into CASSQGGLMDEQYV.

The chain carries TRBV7-2 and TRBJ2-3, with 8 bases fitting TRBD2. This CDR3 contains 17 residues. With V trimmed by 6 bases and J by 5 bases, 16 bases remained unmatched. The germline V gene encodes CDR1 SGHTA and CDR2 FQGNSA. The CDR3: CASRSPWGRGVGDTQYF. CDR3 DNA: TGTGCCAGCAGGAGCCCCTGGGGGCGGGGGGTAGGAGATACGCAGTATTTT.

The rearrangement joins TRBV5-8 to TRBJ2-1; 8 nucleotides line up with TRBD1. This CDR3 comprises 15 residues. Unmatched junction bases numbered 6, after V lost 0 bases and J lost 7 bases. The V gene's germline CDR1 is SGHTS and CDR2 YDEGEE. CDR3 loop: CASSLGGQGSNEQFF. The DNA of the CDR3 is TGTGCCAGCAGCTTGGGAGGACAGGGTTCTAATGAGCAGTTCTTC.

This clonotype was seen only a few times. The CDR3: CASSLRDRMNTGELFF. CDR3 bases: TGTGCCAGCAGTTTAAGGGACAGAATGAACACCGGGGAGCTGTTTTTT. J is TRBJ2-2 and V is TRBV12-3 or TRBV12-4, with 7 bases aligning to TRBD1. There are 16 residues in the CDR3. The V and J ends lost 2 bases and 1 base, in that order; junction bases with no gene match: 4.

The chain joins TRBV5-1 to TRBJ1-1, with 7 bases aligning to TRBD1. The CDR3 loop spans 14 amino acids. Germline CDR1 and CDR2: SGHRS and YFSETQ. V gave up 3 bases and J gave up 6 bases; unmatched junction bases: 8. CDR3 protein: CASSWGGQAAEAFF. The CDR3 DNA reads TGCGCCAGCAGCTGGGGCGGACAGGCGGCTGAAGCTTTCTTT.

The chain links TRBV10-3 to TRBJ1-2; 11 nucleotides match TRBD1. J lost 6 bases, V lost 6 bases, and 3 bases had no gene match. Germline V gives CDR1 ENHRY, CDR2 SYGVKD. The CDR3 is 13 amino acids. As DNA, the CDR3 is TGTGCCATCAGGGGGACAGGGGGTGATGGCTACACCTTC. It specifies CAIRGTGGDGYTF.

The J gene is TRBJ1-1, the V gene TRBV11-2, with a tentative D call TRBD1 (5 bases). The germline V and J ends were trimmed by 7 bases and 5 bases, with 17 bases remaining between them. Germline CDR1 reads SGHAT; CDR2 reads FQNNGV. The CDR3 length is 14 residues. CDR3: CASMTGGGLTEAFF. CDR3 DNA: TGTGCCAGCATGACGGGGGGAGGTTTGACTGAAGCTTTCTTT.

This clonotype was detected a few times. This chain joins TRBV6-2 or TRBV6-3 and TRBJ2-7, with D unclear. The germline V gene has CDR1 MNHEY and CDR2 SVGEGT. Trimming pared 5 bases from V and 0 bases from J, leaving 8 bases between. This CDR3 spans 13 amino acids. CDR3 in amino acids: CASSRGTSYEQYV. Here the CDR3 DNA reads TGTGCCAGCAGTAGAGGCACCTCCTACGAGCAGTACGTC.

This clonotype appeared a few times. The chain recombines TRBV11-2 with TRBJ2-3; D is unclear. The CDR3 has 13 residues. Trimming pared 1 base from V and 6 bases from J, leaving 8 bases between. Germline CDR1 and CDR2: SGHAT and FQNNGV. The CDR3 coding sequence is TGTGCCAGCAGCTTAGGGTTTGGCGATACGCAGTATTTT. Translation: CASSLGFGDTQYF. The whole variable domain, remainder taken from reference TRBV11-2 and TRBJ2-3, is EAGVAQSPRYKIIEKRQSVAFWCNPISGHATLYWYQQILGQGPKLLIQFQNNGVVDDSQLPKDRFSAERLKGVDSTLKIQPAKLEDSAVYLCASSLGFGDTQYFGPGTRLTVL.

This clonotype has more than one count but fewer than ten. The rearrangement uses TRBV5-1 and TRBJ2-5, with D hard to call. Germline values: CDR1 SGHRS, CDR2 YFSETQ. The CDR3 spans 14 residues. V was trimmed by 4 bases and J by 3 bases, leaving 13 bases between them. The chain's CDR3 is CASSVDGPKETQYF. CDR3 DNA: TGCGCCAGCAGCGTTGACGGACCTAAAGAGACCCAGTACTTC.

The V gene is TRBV12-3 or TRBV12-4, the J gene TRBJ1-1, with a possible D match to TRBD1 (5 bases). V dropped 6 bases and J dropped 6 bases, with 8 bases sitting between them. The CDR3 totals 11 residues. DNA of the CDR3: TGTGCCAGCAGGTTCAGGGCTGAAGCTTTCTTT. As protein: CASRFRAEAFF.